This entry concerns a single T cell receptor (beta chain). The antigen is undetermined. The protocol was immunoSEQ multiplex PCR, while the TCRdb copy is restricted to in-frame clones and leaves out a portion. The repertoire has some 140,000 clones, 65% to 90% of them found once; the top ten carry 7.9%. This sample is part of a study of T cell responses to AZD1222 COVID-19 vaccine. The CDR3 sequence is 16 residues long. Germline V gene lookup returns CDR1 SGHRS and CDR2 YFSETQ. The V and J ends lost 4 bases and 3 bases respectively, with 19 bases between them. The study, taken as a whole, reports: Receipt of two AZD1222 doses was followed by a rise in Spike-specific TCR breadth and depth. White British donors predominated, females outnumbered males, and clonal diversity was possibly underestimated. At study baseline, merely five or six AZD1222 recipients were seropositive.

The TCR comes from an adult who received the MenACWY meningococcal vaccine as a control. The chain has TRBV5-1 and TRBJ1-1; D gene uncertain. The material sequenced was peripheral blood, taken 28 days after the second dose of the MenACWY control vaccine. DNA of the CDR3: TGCGCCAGCAGCCCACCGGTGAGGGTGGGAGACACTGAAGCTTTCTTT. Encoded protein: CASSPPVRVGDTEAFF.